This TCR beta chain was recovered during a study of shared clonotypes between healthy human individuals. Per the original data handling: Filtering was not the same, since immunoSEQ gave junction-only sequences without quality scores. The repertoire was sequenced with immunoSEQ multiplex PCR; TCRdb's copy has only in-frame clones and lacks some. The V and J calls and clone size come from that table; D and trimming were worked out from the DNA. The profile shows over 2,000,000 clones, 93% of them singletons. The germline CDR1 and CDR2 sequences are SGHAT and FQNNGV. This CDR3 spans 12 amino acids. V dropped 1 base and J dropped 5 bases, with 6 bases sitting between them. Naive-designated CD8 cells lacked CD45RO, were positively enriched for CCR7, and omitted terminally differentiated effector memory CD45RA+ cells. This clone has only one observation. The antigen remains undetermined. This specimen includes other DNA sequences encoding the same CDR3.

Study conclusions and caveats: Tissue TCR repertoires likely differ from these blood-only repertoires.

The rearrangement joins TRBV11-2 to TRBJ2-7; no firm D call. The material sequenced was naive CD8+ T cells from PBMCs. This TCR came from a man in his late teens or twenties in good health. Some clones in this sample may be carry-over from other donors' samples. This CDR3 reads CASSLGVHEQYF. The CDR3 DNA sequence: TGTGCCAGCAGCTTAGGGGTCCACGAGCAGTACTTC.